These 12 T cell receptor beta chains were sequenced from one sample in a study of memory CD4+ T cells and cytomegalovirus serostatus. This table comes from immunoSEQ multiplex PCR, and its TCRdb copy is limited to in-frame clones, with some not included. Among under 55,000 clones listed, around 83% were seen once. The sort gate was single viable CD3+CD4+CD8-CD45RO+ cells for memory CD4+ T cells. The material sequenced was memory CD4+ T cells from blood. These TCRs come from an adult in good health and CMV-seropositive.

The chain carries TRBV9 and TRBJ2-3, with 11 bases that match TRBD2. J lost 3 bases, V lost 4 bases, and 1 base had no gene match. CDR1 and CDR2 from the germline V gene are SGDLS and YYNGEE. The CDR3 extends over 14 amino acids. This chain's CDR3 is CASSLAGGTDTQYF. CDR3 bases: TGTGCCAGCAGCCTAGCGGGAGGAACAGATACGCAGTATTTT.

The chain's CDR3 is CASSLLAGYEQYF. The CDR3 bases are TGTGCCAGCAGCTTGCTAGCGGGATACGAGCAGTACTTC. The chain combines TRBV7-3 with TRBJ2-7, with 9 nucleotides matching TRBD2. Unmatched junction bases numbered 1, after V lost 3 bases and J lost 4 bases. The length of the CDR3 is 13 residues. Looked up from germline, CDR1 is SGHTA and CDR2 is FQGTGA.

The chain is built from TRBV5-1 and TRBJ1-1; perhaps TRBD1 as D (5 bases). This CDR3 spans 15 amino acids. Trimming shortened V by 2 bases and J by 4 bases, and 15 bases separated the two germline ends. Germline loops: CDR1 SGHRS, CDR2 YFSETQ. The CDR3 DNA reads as TGCGCCAGCAGCTTTGGGGGGGTCTTGATCACTGAAGCTTTCTTT. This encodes CASSFGGVLITEAFF.

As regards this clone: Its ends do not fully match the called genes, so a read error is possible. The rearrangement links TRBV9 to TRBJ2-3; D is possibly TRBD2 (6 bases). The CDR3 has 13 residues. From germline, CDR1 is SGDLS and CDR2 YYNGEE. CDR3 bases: TGTGCCAGCAGCCCGCCCGGGACTCCAAAACTTTTTTTT. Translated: CASSPPGTPKLFF.

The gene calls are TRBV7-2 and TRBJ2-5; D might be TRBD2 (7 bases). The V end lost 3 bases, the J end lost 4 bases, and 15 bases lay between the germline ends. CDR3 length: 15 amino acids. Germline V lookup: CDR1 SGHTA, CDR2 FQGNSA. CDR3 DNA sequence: TGTGCCAGCAGCTTTCAGGGCGGGGGCGGAGAGACCCAGTACTTC. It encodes CASSFQGGGGETQYF.

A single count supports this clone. CDR3 sequence: CASSLGTAYEQYF. CDR3 sequence (DNA): TGTGCCAGCAGCTTAGGGACAGCCTACGAGCAGTACTTC. The chain joins TRBV11-2 to TRBJ2-7, with a weak D call TRBD1 (6 bases). CDR1 is SGHAT and CDR2 is FQNNGV in the germline V gene. This CDR3 region has 13 residues. Between the trimmed V and J ends, which lost 1 base and 2 bases, there was a span of 6 bases.

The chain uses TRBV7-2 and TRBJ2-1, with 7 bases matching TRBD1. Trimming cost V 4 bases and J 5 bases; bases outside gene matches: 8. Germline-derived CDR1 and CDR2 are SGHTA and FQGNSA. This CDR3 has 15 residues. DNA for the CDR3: TGTGCCAGCAGCTCCGACAGGGCCCCTAACAATGAGCAGTTCTTC. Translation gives CASSSDRAPNNEQFF.

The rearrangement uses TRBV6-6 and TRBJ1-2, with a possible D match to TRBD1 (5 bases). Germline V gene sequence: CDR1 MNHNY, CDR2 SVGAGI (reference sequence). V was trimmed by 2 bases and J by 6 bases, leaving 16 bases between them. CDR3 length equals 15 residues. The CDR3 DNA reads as TGTGCCAGCAGTTACCGGACACTGAGTATGGATGGCTACACCTTC. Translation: CASSYRTLSMDGYTF.

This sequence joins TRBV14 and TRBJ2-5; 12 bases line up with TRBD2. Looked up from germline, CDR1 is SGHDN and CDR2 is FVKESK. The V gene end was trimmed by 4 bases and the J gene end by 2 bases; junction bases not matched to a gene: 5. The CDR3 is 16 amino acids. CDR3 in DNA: TGTGCCAGCAGCCCTCCCGGGACTAGCGGGCAAGAGACCCAGTACTTC. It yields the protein CASSPPGTSGQETQYF.

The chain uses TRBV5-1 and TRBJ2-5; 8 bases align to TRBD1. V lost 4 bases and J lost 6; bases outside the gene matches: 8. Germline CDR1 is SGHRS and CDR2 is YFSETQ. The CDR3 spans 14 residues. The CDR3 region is CASSPRQGLQTQYF. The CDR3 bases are TGCGCCAGCAGCCCGAGACAGGGGTTGCAGACCCAGTACTTC.

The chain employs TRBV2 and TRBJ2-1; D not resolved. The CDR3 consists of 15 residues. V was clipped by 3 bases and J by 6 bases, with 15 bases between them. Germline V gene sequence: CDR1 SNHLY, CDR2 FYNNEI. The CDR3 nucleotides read TGTGCCAGCAGTGATCGGCTAGGTGGGGTCAATGAGCAGTTCTTC. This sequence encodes CASSDRLGGVNEQFF.

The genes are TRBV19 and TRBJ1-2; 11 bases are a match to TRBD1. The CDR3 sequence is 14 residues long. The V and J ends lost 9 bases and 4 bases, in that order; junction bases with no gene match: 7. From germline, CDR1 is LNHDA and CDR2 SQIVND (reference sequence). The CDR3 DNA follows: TGTGCCAGCGCAACCGGGACAGGGGGCTATGGCTACACCTTC. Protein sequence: CASATGTGGYGYTF.